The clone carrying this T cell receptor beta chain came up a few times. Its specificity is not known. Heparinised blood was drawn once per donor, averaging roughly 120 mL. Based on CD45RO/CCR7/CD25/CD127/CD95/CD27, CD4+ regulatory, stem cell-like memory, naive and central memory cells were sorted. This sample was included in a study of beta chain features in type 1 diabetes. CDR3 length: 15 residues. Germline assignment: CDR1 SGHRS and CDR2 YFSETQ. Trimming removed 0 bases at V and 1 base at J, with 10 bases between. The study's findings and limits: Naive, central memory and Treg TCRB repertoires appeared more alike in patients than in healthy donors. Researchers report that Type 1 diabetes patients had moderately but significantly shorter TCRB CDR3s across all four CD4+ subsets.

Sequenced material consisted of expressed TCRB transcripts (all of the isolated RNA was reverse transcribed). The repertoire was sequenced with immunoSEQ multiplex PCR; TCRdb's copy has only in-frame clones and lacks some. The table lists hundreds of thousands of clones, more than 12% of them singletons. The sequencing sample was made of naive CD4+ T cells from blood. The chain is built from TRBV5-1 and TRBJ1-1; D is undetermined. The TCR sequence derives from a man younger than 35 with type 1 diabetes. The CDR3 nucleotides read TGCGCCAGCAGCTTGGGACGCTCGGGGAACACTGAAGCTTTCTTT. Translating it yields CASSLGRSGNTEAFF.